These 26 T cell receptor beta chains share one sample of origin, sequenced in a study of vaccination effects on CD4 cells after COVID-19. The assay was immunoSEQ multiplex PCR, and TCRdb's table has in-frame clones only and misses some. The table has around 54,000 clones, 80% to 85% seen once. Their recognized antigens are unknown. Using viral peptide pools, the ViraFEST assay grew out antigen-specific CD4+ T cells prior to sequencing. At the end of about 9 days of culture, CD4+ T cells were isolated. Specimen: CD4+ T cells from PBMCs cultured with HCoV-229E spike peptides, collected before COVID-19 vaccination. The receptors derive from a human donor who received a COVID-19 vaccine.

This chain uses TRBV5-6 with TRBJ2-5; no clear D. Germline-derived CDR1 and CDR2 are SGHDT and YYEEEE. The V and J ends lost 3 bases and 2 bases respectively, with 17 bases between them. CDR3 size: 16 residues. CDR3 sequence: CASSSTLKNQQETQYF. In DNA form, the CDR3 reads TGTGCCAGCAGCTCCACCTTAAAGAACCAACAAGAGACCCAGTACTTC. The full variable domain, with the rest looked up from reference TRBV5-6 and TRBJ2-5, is DAGVTQSPTHLIKTRGQQVTLRCSPKSGHDTVSWYQQALGQGPQFIFQYYEEEERQRGNFPDRFSGHQFPNYSSELNVNALLLGDSALYLCASSSTLKNQQETQYFGPGTRLLVL.

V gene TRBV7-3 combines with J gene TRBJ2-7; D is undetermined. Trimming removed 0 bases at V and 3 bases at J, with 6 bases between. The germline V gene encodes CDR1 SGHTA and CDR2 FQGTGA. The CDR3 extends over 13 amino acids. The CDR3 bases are TGTGCCAGCAGCTTAACGTTCGGCTACGAGCAGTACGTC. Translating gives CASSLTFGYEQYV.

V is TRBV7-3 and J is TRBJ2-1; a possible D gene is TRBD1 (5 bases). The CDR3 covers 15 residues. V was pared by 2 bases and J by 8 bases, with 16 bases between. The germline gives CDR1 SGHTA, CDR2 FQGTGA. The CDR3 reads CASSLFGQGADEQFF. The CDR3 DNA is TGTGCCAGCAGCTTATTCGGCCAGGGCGCTGATGAGCAGTTCTTC.

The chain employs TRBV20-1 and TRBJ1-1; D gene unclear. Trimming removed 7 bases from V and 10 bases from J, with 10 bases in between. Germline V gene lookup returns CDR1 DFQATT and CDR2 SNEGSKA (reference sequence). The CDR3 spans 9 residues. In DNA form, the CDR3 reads TGCAGTGACGGGGAGAGAGCTTTCTTT. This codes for CSDGERAFF.

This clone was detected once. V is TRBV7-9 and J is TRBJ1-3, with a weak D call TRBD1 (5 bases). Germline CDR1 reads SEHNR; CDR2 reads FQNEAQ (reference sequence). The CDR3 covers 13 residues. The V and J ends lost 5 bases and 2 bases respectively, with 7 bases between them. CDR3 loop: CASSRGAGNTIYF. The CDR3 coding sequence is TGTGCCAGCAGCCGGGGGGCTGGAAACACCATATATTTT.

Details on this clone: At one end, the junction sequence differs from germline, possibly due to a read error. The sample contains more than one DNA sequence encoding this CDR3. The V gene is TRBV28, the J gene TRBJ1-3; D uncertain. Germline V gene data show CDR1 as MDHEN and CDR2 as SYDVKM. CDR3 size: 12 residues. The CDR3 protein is CASSLDGNTIYF. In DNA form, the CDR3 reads TGTGCCAGCAGTTTAGACGGAAACACTATATATTTT.

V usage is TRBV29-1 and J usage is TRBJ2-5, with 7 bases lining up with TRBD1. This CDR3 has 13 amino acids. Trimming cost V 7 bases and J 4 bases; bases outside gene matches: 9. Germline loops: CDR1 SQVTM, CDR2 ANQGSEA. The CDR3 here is CSGARQGRETQYF. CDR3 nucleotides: TGCAGCGGCGCAAGACAGGGCCGAGAGACCCAGTACTTC.

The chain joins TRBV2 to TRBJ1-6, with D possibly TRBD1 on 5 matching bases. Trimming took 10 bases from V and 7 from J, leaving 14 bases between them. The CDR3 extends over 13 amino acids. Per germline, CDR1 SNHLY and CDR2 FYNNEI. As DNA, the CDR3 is TGTGCCACTGCTCGTTCAGGGAATTCACCCCTCCACTTT. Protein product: CATARSGNSPLHF.

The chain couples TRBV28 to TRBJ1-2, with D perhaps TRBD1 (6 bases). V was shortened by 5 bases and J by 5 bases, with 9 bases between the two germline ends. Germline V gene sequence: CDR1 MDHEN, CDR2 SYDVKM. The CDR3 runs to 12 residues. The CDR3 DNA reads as TGTGCCAGCAGTGGGGGGCGGTATGGCTACACCTTC. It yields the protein CASSGGRYGYTF.

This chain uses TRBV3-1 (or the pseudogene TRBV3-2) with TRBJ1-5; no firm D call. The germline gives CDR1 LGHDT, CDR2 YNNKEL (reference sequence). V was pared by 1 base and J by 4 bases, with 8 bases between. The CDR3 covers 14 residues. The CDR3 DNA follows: TGTGCCAGCAGCCAAGTGTGGGGAAATCAGCCCCAGCATTTT. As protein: CASSQVWGNQPQHF.

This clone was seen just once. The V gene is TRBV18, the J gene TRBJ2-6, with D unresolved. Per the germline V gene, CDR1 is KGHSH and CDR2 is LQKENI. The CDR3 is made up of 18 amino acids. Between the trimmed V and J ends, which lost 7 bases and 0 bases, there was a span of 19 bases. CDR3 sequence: CASLRPTAGPSGANVLTF. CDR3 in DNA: TGTGCCAGCTTAAGACCGACGGCCGGGCCCTCTGGGGCCAACGTCCTGACTTTC.

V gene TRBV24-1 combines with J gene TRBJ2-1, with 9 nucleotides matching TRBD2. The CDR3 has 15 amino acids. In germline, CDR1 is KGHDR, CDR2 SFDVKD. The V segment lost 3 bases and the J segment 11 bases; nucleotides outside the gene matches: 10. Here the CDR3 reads CATSDTRASGVQQFF. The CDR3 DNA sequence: TGTGCCACCAGTGATACCCGGGCTAGCGGGGTCCAGCAGTTCTTC.

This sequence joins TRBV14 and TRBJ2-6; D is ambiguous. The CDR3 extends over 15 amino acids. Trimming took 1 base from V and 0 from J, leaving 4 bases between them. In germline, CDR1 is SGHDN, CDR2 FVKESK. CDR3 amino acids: CASSQGDSGANVLTF. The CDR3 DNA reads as TGTGCCAGCAGCCAAGGGGACTCTGGGGCCAACGTCCTGACTTTC.

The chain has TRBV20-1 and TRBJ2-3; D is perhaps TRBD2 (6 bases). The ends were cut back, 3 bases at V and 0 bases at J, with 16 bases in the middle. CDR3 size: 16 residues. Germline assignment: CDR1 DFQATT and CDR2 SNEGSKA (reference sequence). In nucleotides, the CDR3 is TGCAGTGCTAGTGGTCAGGCAGGGACTAGCACAGATACGCAGTATTTT. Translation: CSASGQAGTSTDTQYF.

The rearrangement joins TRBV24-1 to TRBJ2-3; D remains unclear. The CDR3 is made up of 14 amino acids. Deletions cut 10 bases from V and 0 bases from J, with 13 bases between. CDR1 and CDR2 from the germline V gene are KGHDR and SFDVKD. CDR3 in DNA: TGTGCCACAGCGAGTGCCACTAGCACAGATACGCAGTATTTT. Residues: CATASATSTDTQYF.

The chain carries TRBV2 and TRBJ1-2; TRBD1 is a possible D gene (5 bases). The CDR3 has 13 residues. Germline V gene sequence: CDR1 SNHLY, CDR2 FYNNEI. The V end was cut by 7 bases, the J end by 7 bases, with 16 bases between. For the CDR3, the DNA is TGTGCCAGCAATATCAGGGTATCCGGTGGCTACACCTTC. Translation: CASNIRVSGGYTF.

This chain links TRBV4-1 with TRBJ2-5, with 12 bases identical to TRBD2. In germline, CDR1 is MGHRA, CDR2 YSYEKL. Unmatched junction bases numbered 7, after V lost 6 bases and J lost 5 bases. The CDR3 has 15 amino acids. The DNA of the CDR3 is TGCGCCAGCAGACGACTAGCGGGGGTCGGGGAGACCCAGTACTTC. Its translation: CASRRLAGVGETQYF.

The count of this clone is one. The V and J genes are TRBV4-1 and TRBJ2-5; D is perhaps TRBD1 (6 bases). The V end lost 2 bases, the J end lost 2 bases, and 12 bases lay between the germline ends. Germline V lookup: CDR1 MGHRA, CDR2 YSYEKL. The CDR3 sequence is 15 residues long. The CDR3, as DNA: TGCGCCAGCAGCCAACGTAGGACAGAGCAAGAGACCCAGTACTTC. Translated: CASSQRRTEQETQYF.

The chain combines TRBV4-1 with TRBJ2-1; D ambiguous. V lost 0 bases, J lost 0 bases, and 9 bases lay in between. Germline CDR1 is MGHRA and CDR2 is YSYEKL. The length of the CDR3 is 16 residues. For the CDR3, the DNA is TGCGCCAGCAGCCAAGATATGACGAGCTCCTACAATGAGCAGTTCTTC. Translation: CASSQDMTSSYNEQFF.

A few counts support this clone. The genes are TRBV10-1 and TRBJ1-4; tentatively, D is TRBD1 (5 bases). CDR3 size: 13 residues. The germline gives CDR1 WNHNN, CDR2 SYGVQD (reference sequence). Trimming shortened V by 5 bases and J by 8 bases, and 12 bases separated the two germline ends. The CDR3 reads CASSKQVNEKLFF. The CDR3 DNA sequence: TGCGCCAGCAGTAAACAGGTCAACGAAAAACTGTTTTTT.

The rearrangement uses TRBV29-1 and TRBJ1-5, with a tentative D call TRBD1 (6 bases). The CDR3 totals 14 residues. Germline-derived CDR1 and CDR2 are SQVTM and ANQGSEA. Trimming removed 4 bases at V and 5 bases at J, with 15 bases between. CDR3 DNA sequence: TGCAGCGTTGTATGGGGGGCCGGGGATCAGCCCCAGCATTTT. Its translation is CSVVWGAGDQPQHF.

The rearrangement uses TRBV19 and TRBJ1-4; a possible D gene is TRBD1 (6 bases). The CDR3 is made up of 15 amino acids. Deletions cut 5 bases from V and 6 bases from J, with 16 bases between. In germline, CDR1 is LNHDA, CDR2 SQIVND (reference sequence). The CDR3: CASSAYRDGDEKLFF. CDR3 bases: TGTGCCAGTAGTGCCTACAGGGATGGAGATGAAAAACTGTTTTTT. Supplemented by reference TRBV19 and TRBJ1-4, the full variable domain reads DGGITQSPKYLFRKEGQNVTLSCEQNLNHDAMYWYRQDPGQGLRLIYYSQIVNDFQKGDIAEGYSVSREKKESFPLTVTSAQKNPTAFYLCASSAYRDGDEKLFFGSGTQLSVL.

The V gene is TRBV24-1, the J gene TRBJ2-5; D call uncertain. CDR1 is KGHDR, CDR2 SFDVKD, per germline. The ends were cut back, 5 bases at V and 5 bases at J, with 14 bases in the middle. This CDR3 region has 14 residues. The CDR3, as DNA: TGTGCCACCAGTGGCCCGGGTAGCTTGGAGACCCAGTACTTC. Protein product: CATSGPGSLETQYF.

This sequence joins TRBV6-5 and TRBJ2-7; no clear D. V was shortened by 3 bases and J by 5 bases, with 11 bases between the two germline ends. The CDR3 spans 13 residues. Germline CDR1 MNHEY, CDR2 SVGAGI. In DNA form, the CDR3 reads TGTGCCAGCAGTTATGGGTCTAGTAACGAGCAGTACGTC. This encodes CASSYGSSNEQYV.

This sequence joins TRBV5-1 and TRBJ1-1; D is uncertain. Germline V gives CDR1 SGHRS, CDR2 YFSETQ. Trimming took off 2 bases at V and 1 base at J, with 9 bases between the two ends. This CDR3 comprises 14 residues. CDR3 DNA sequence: TGCGCCAGCAGCTTAGTAAAGGGGAACACTGAAGCTTTCTTT. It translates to CASSLVKGNTEAFF. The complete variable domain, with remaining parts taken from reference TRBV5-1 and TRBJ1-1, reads KAGVTQTPRYLIKTRGQQVTLSCSPISGHRSVSWYQQTPGQGLQFLFEYFSETQRNKGNFPGRFSGRQFSNSRSEMNVSTLELGDSALYLCASSLVKGNTEAFFGQGTRLTVV.

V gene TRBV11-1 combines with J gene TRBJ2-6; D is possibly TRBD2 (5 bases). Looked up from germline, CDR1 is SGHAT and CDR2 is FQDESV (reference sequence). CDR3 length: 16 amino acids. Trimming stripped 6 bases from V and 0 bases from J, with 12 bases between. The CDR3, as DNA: TGTGCCAGCAGTCCCATCCGGGGCTCTGGGGCCAACGTCCTGACTTTC. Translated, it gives CASSPIRGSGANVLTF.